A single sample gave rise to the 14 T cell receptor delta chains below, sequenced in a study of gamma-delta chains in newborns, infants, children. TCRdb reanalysed the reads via CATT. This sample has more than 9,000 delta-chain clones; around 3% occur once, and the top ten carry 8% to 10%. Sequencing was performed on blood. Receptor source: a child who was a newborn, infant or young child, either healthy, febrile or measles-vaccinated (not recorded which).

As concerns this clone: One base away lies a much larger clone, so this may be a sequencing read error. J gene TRDJ3 was identified, but the V gene was not called; the table assigns TRDD3, which was not confirmed against the DNA. The CDR3 has 19 amino acids. The chain's CDR3 is CACDTALGDSSWDTRQMFF. The CDR3 region has the DNA TGTGCCTGTGACACCGCACTGGGGGACAGCTCCTGGGACACCCGACAGATGTTTTTC.

In its sample, this clone was seen a few times. This could be a read error, since a much larger clone is one nucleotide away. The same CDR3 is also encoded by other DNA sequences in this sample. This sequence joins TRDV2 and TRDJ3; the match to TRDD3 covers 13 bases. In germline, CDR1 is GEAIGNYY, CDR2 EKD. This CDR3 is built from 21 residues. CDR3 in amino acids: CACDTVLGDTRVSWDTRQMFF. CDR3 nucleotide sequence: TGCGCCTGTGACACCGTACTGGGGGATACGCGAGTCTCCTGGGACACCCGACAGATGTTTTTC.

This clone was observed a handful of times. The chain is built from TRDV1 and TRDJ1, with a tentative D call TRDD2 (6 bases). CDR1 is TSWWSYY, CDR2 QGS, per germline. The CDR3 consists of 21 residues. The V gene lost 3 bases and the J gene lost 0 bases, with 29 bases spanning the gap. The CDR3 DNA is TGTGCTCTTGGGGAGAGACCCCTTTTTCCTAAACGATACTACTACACCGATAAACTCATCTTT. Translating gives CALGERPLFPKRYYYTDKLIF.

This clone was detected a few times. This rearrangement joins TRDV1 to TRDJ1, with 7 positions matching TRDD3. CDR1 TSWWSYY and CDR2 QGS come from the germline V gene. With V trimmed by 6 bases and J by 0 bases, 19 bases remained unmatched. The CDR3 has 19 residues. In nucleotides, the CDR3 is TGTGCTCTTGGAGTGTCCCTTCTCCCTCGGGGATATCACACCGATAAACTCATCTTT. Translation gives CALGVSLLPRGYHTDKLIF.

This chain uses TRDV2 with TRDJ3; 12 positions match TRDD3. This CDR3 has 20 amino acids. Germline V gene data show CDR1 as GEAIGNYY and CDR2 as EKD. V lost 0 bases to trimming and J lost 0 bases; unmatched junction nucleotides: 5. CDR3 sequence (DNA): TGTGCCTGTGACACCCTCCTGGGGGATACGAGCTCCTGGGACACCCGACAGATGTTTTTC. The encoded protein is CACDTLLGDTSSWDTRQMFF.

Without a V gene call, the J gene is given as TRDJ1; the D call in the table, TRDD3, was not verified against the DNA. The length of the CDR3 is 23 residues. Here the CDR3 reads CAFSSVPLILGVATDHRSDKLIF. The DNA of the CDR3 is TGTGCCTTTTCGTCGGTTCCTTTGATCCTAGGTGTGGCAACTGATCATCGGTCCGATAAACTCATCTTT.

With respect to this clone: Just one base apart from a much larger clone, this may be a read error. The DNA for the CDR3 is TGTGCCCGTGACACTACTGGGGGGCCGAGCTCCTGGGACACCCGACAGATGTTTTTC. It encodes CARDTTGGPSSWDTRQMFF. J gene TRDJ3 was identified, but the V gene was not called; the table's D gene call, TRDD3, was not cross checked with the DNA. The CDR3 contains 19 residues.

A remark on this clone: This may be a read error, as it is one base from a much larger clone. The sample has other DNA sequences that encode this CDR3 too. The J gene is TRDJ3, the V gene TRDV2; TRDD3 might be the D (6 bases). This CDR3 has 19 amino acids. The ends were cut back, 0 bases at V and 0 bases at J, with 14 bases in the middle. The V gene's germline CDR1 is GEAIGNYY and CDR2 EKD. CDR3 bases: TGTGCCTGTGACACCGCGGGGGGGACCCGCTCCTGGGACACCCGACAGATGTTTTTC. Its protein product is CACDTAGGTRSWDTRQMFF.

The table lists this clone with a few counts. The chain combines TRDV3 with TRDJ1; D possibly corresponds to TRDD3 (5 bases). Trimming cost V 4 bases and J 2 bases, with 14 bases left between them. CDR3 length: 13 amino acids. From germline, CDR1 is TVYSNPD and CDR2 GDNSRS (reference sequence). This chain's CDR3 is CASSGDLTDKLIF. CDR3 bases: TGTGCCTCGAGCGGGGACCTGACCGATAAACTCATCTTT.

The table lists this clone with a few counts. The same CDR3 also results from other DNA sequences found in this sample. This chain joins TRDV1 and TRDJ1; no reliable D call. V was clipped by 0 bases and J by 8 bases, with 13 bases between them. CDR1 is TSWWSYY, CDR2 QGS, per germline. CDR3 size: 14 residues. The CDR3 nucleotides read TGTGCTCTTGGGGAACTAGGGCCGGTACTGAAACTCATCTTT. It translates to CALGELGPVLKLIF.

This clone was recorded a few times. The junction departs from the called germline gene at one end, perhaps through a read error. This rearrangement joins TRDV1 to TRDJ1, with a weak D call TRDD3 (5 bases). Germline V gene lookup returns CDR1 TSWWSYY and CDR2 QGS. This CDR3 contains 13 residues. CDR3 protein: CALGVGNPDKLIF. The CDR3, as DNA: TGTGCTCTGGGGGTCGGGAATCCCGATAAACTCATCTTT.

This clone has only a few counts. A read error is possible here, since a much larger clone lies one base away. V is TRDV2 and J is TRDJ3; TRDD3 aligns across 13 bases. V gave up 2 bases and J gave up 5 bases; unmatched junction bases: 5. CDR1 GEAIGNYY and CDR2 EKD come from the germline V gene. The CDR3 extends over 18 amino acids. The CDR3 protein is CACDILGDTGRDTRQMFF. The CDR3 bases are TGTGCCTGTGACATACTGGGGGATACGGGCCGGGACACCCGACAGATGTTTTTC.

By share of the sample, this clone is medium-sized. V gene TRAV29/DV5 combines with J gene TRDJ1, with TRDD3 identical over 10 bases. Per germline, CDR1 NSMFDY and CDR2 ISSIKDK. There are 18 residues in the CDR3. V lost 0 bases and J lost 3; bases outside the gene matches: 14. CDR3 loop: CAASGPSWRWGIADKLIF. CDR3 nucleotides: TGTGCAGCAAGCGGACCCTCATGGCGCTGGGGGATAGCCGATAAACTCATCTTT.

As to this clone: A read error is likely here: a far larger clone is one base away. Other DNA sequences in the sample encode the same CDR3. This chain joins TRDV2 and TRDJ1; 12 bases agree with TRDD3. Germline V gene sequence: CDR1 GEAIGNYY, CDR2 EKD. The CDR3 length is 18 residues. The CDR3 here is CACDTVRLGDTHTDKLIF. The CDR3 DNA reads TGTGCCTGCGACACCGTGAGGCTGGGGGATACGCACACCGATAAACTCATCTTT.